Presented here are 21 T cell receptor beta chains from one specimen sequenced in a study of CD8+CD57+ T cells in acquired aplastic anemia. Profiling of TCR beta VDJ combinations and CDR3 sequences used genomic DNA as template. TCRdb reprocessed the reads via MiXCR and lists one record per CDR3 protein. The top ten clones hold approximately 1% of a sample with about 160,000 distinct CDR3 sequences, 35% to 55% of them seen once. Sequencing input: sorted CD4+, CD8+, or CD8+CD57+ T cells (not recorded which) from PBMCs. The receptors were gathered from a human donor in good health.

The chain employs TRBV24-1 and TRBJ1-1; D is unresolved. Germline V gives CDR1 KGHDR, CDR2 SFDVKD. The CDR3 runs 12 residues. The ends were cut back, 9 bases at V and 3 bases at J, with 10 bases in the middle. CDR3 sequence reads: CATLSRDTEAFF. CDR3 bases: TGTGCCACCCTAAGTCGTGACACTGAAGCTTTCTTT.

The gene calls are TRBV10-3 and TRBJ2-1; D is undetermined. CDR1 ENHRY and CDR2 SYGVKD come from the germline V gene. The V gene lost 8 bases and the J gene lost 9 bases, with 8 bases spanning the gap. The CDR3 runs to 10 residues. Here the CDR3 reads CAIGGSEQFF. In DNA, the CDR3 is TGTGCCATCGGCGGCAGTGAGCAGTTCTTC.

The CDR3 DNA is TGTGCCAGCAGTGTCGGGGCGGGAAACACCATATATTTT. This translates into CASSVGAGNTIYF. The chain recombines TRBV7-9 with TRBJ1-3, with a tentative D call TRBD1 (5 bases). With 6 bases removed from V and 4 bases from J, the gap between germline ends came to 10 bases. CDR1 and CDR2 (germline): SEHNR, FQNEAQ (reference sequence). The CDR3 has 13 residues.

This clonotype was seen only a few times. This likely comes from a read error, as the CDR3 has no conserved phenylalanine or tryptophan at its end. This rearrangement joins TRBV6-1 to TRBJ2-7, with TRBD1 identical over 9 bases. The J segment lost 1 base and the V segment lost 5 bases, leaving 6 bases of the junction unmatched. The CDR3 has 15 amino acids. Germline V gives CDR1 MNHNS, CDR2 SASEGT. The CDR3 nucleotides read TGTGCCAGCAGTCTCCCCGGGACAGGGTCCTACGAGCAGTACCTC. Translating gives CASSLPGTGSYEQYL.

V gene TRBV6-1 combines with J gene TRBJ1-6; 7 nucleotides match TRBD1. CDR1 MNHNS and CDR2 SASEGT come from the germline V gene. The length of the CDR3 is 14 residues. The trim removed 11 bases at V and 5 bases at J, leaving 9 bases unmatched. The CDR3, as DNA: TGTGCCGGGTGCGGCACAGGGGATAATTCACCCCTCCACTTT. The encoded protein is CAGCGTGDNSPLHF.

For this clonotype: No conserved phenylalanine or tryptophan ends this CDR3, so it is likely a read error. This chain joins TRBV4-1 and TRBJ1-2; D is ambiguous. The ends were cut back, 1 base at V and 0 bases at J, with 15 bases in the middle. CDR1 is MGHRA, CDR2 YSYEKL, per germline. This CDR3 contains 17 residues. CDR3 sequence reads: CASSQGPQALANYGYTS. The CDR3 region has the DNA TGCGCCAGCAGCCAAGGACCCCAGGCCCTGGCTAACTATGGCTACACCTCC.

The chain recombines TRBV29-1 with TRBJ1-2; weak D call: TRBD1 (5 bases). The CDR3 is 12 residues long. Germline assignment: CDR1 SQVTM and CDR2 ANQGSEA. Trimming removed 4 bases from V and 7 bases from J, with 13 bases in between. The CDR3 loop reads CSVVVGAGGYTF. The CDR3 DNA sequence: TGCAGCGTTGTAGTTGGGGCGGGTGGCTACACCTTC.

Notes on this clonotype: A much more abundant neighbour one base away suggests this may be a read error. The chain recombines TRBV7-9 with TRBJ2-7; TRBD1 aligns across 7 bases. The CDR3 sequence is 14 residues long. Germline lookup yields CDR1 SEHNR and CDR2 FQNEAQ (reference sequence). V was pared by 3 bases and J by 0 bases, with 2 bases of the junction left unmatched. CDR3 coding DNA: TGTGCCAGCAGCTTCCGGGACAGCTCCTACGAGCAGTACTTC. This codes for CASSFRDSSYEQYF. Full variable domain (remainder filled in from reference TRBV7-9 and TRBJ2-7): DTGVSQNPRHKITKRGQNVTFRCDPISEHNRLYWYRQTLGQGPEFLTYFQNEAQLEKSRLLSDRFSAERPKGSFSTLEIQRTEQGDSAMYLCASSFRDSSYEQYFGPGTRLTVT.

This clonotype was counted many times. The rearrangement uses TRBV6-6 and TRBJ2-6, with D uncertain. This CDR3 spans 15 amino acids. Germline values: CDR1 MNHNY, CDR2 SVGAGI (reference sequence). The ends were cut back, 0 bases at V and 4 bases at J, with 7 bases in the middle. The CDR3 loop reads CASSYSWAGANVLTF. CDR3 nucleotides: TGTGCCAGCAGTTACTCCTGGGCCGGGGCCAACGTCCTGACTTTC.

This clonotype has only a few counts. V and J are TRBV24-1 and TRBJ2-7, with D possibly matching TRBD1 (5 bases). V lost 7 bases and J lost 4, with 16 bases in between. The length of the CDR3 is 14 residues. Germline V CDR1 and CDR2: KGHDR, SFDVKD. Written as DNA, the CDR3 is TGTGCCACCAGCGGAAGGCAGGGTGGGTACGAGCAGTACTTC. Amino acids: CATSGRQGGYEQYF.

The rearrangement uses TRBV19 and TRBJ2-7; 8 bases fit TRBD1. CDR3 length: 15 residues. Germline values: CDR1 LNHDA, CDR2 SQIVND (reference sequence). V shed 1 base and J 2 bases; nucleotides not matched to a gene: 4. The CDR3 DNA is TGTGCCAGTAGTATAGCCGGACAGGGAACCTACGAGCAGTACTTC. It is translated as CASSIAGQGTYEQYF.

In its sample, this clonotype was seen many times. The chain joins TRBV3-1 to TRBJ2-5; 9 nucleotides line up with TRBD2. CDR3 length: 15 amino acids. Germline V CDR1 and CDR2: LGHDT, YNNKEL (reference sequence). Germline trimming cut 2 bases from V and 4 bases from J; bases unmatched to any gene: 5. The CDR3: CASSQRREGRETQYF. DNA for the CDR3: TGTGCCAGCAGCCAAAGGCGGGAGGGCCGAGAGACCCAGTACTTC.

This clonotype was recorded many times. The chain joins TRBV29-1 to TRBJ2-7; 7 bases match TRBD1. Germline values: CDR1 SQVTM, CDR2 ANQGSEA. V dropped 5 bases and J dropped 2; count of bases not matched to a gene: 9. The CDR3 sequence is 14 residues long. The CDR3 nucleotides read TGCAGCGTTTGGGGCACAGGGGATACCTACGAGCAGTACTTC. Protein sequence: CSVWGTGDTYEQYF.

This clonotype occurred many times. This chain links TRBV5-8 with TRBJ2-1; D is possibly TRBD1 (5 bases). CDR3 length equals 12 residues. V lost 0 bases to trimming and J lost 15 bases, with 13 bases between them. Per the germline V gene, CDR1 is SGHTS and CDR2 is YDEGEE. CDR3: CASSLAFTQAFF. The CDR3 bases are TGTGCCAGCAGCTTGGCTTTTACACAGGCGTTCTTC.

This clonotype was seen only once. The CDR3 sequence: CASINPAGGMNTEAFF. DNA of the CDR3: TGTGCCAGCATCAACCCGGCGGGAGGAATGAACACTGAAGCTTTCTTT. This rearrangement joins TRBV6-1 to TRBJ1-1; D not resolved. The CDR3 runs 16 residues. Per the germline V gene, CDR1 is MNHNS and CDR2 is SASEGT. Between the trimmed V and J ends, which lost 7 bases and 0 bases, there was a span of 18 bases.

Many counts were recorded for this clonotype. This chain joins TRBV7-8 and TRBJ1-1; TRBD1 matches 7 bases. The CDR3 extends over 15 amino acids. Germline-derived CDR1 and CDR2 are SGHVS and FQNEAQ. Trimming removed 3 bases from V and 0 bases from J; junction bases left unmatched: 4. CDR3 DNA: TGTGCCAGCAGCTTGCAGGGGGAATTGAACACTGAAGCTTTCTTT. It is translated as CASSLQGELNTEAFF.

This clonotype is judged medium-sized. The CDR3 DNA follows: TGTGCCAGTACTGAAGGGGACGGGGCCAACGTCCTGACTTTC. This encodes CASTEGDGANVLTF. This chain links TRBV19 with TRBJ2-6; D possibly matches TRBD1 or TRBD2 (5 bases each). V was trimmed by 7 bases and J by 4 bases, leaving 11 bases between them. CDR1 and CDR2 (germline): LNHDA, SQIVND (reference sequence). The CDR3 runs to 14 residues.

This clonotype came up many times. V gene TRBV7-2 combines with J gene TRBJ2-2; D perhaps matches TRBD1 (5 bases). CDR1 is SGHTA, CDR2 FQGNSA, per germline. V was cut by 3 bases and J by 5 bases, with 7 bases left in between. The CDR3 consists of 13 residues. The CDR3 region is CASSFRQTGELFF. The CDR3 nucleotides read TGTGCCAGCAGCTTTCGACAGACCGGGGAGCTGTTTTTT.

The CDR3 spells CASSTRPDTEAFF. The CDR3 DNA sequence: TGTGCCAGTAGTACCCGGCCGGACACTGAAGCTTTCTTT. This rearrangement joins TRBV19 to TRBJ1-1; D uncertain. V lost 4 bases and J 3 bases, leaving 9 bases between the germline ends. The germline V gene has CDR1 LNHDA and CDR2 SQIVND (reference sequence). The CDR3 spans 13 residues.

The chain carries TRBV18 and TRBJ1-2; tentative D call: TRBD1 (6 bases). Germline V gene sequence: CDR1 KGHSH, CDR2 LQKENI. V gave up 3 bases and J gave up 3 bases, with 14 bases separating them. The CDR3 covers 15 residues. The CDR3, as DNA: TGTGCCAGCTCACCTCTGCCGACAGGAGACTATGGCTACACCTTC. It translates to CASSPLPTGDYGYTF.

This clonotype was counted many times. This chain uses TRBV14 with TRBJ2-7; no clear D. Germline loops: CDR1 SGHDN, CDR2 FVKESK. The V end was cut by 0 bases, the J end by 4 bases, with 13 bases between. CDR3 length: 15 residues. Here the CDR3 DNA reads TGTGCCAGCAGCCAAGAGGCCCACTTCAGTTACGAGCAGTACTTC. It encodes CASSQEAHFSYEQYF.